Following are 3 T cell receptor beta chains from one sample sequenced in a study of shared clonotypes between healthy human individuals. Data came from immunoSEQ multiplex PCR; TCRdb stores just in-frame clones and leaves some out. The sample comprises about 2 million clones, about 95% of which are singletons, and 0.1% to 0.15% rests with the top ten. The sample comprised naive CD4+ T cells sorted from blood. Documented subset: CD45RA+ positively selected. Receptor source: a man aged 18 to 30 in good health.

The chain combines TRBV13 with TRBJ2-5; TRBD2 aligns across 12 bases. The CDR3 runs to 14 residues. The germline gives CDR1 PRHDT, CDR2 FYEKMQ (reference sequence). V dropped 5 bases and J dropped 4; count of bases not matched to a gene: 2. The CDR3 protein is CASSRGLAGETQYF. The CDR3, as DNA: TGTGCCAGCAGCCGGGGACTAGCGGGAGAGACCCAGTACTTC.

The V call is TRBV7-2, the J call TRBJ2-3, with 7 bases identical to TRBD1. Germline CDR1 reads SGHTA; CDR2 reads FQGNSA. Germline trimming cut 4 bases from V and 1 base from J; bases unmatched to any gene: 8. The CDR3 spans 16 residues. CDR3 DNA: TGTGCCAGCAGCTCCGGACAGGCCTCGGGCACAGATACGCAGTATTTT. Residues: CASSSGQASGTDTQYF.

The chain couples TRBV29-1 to TRBJ1-2, with 7 bases lining up with TRBD1. CDR3 length: 12 residues. J gave up 8 bases and V 4 bases, and 7 bases lay outside the gene matches. CDR1 is SQVTM and CDR2 is ANQGSEA in the germline V gene. The chain's CDR3 is CSVGGGPRGYTF. The CDR3 DNA is TGCAGCGTTGGAGGGGGCCCCCGCGGCTACACCTTC.